This T cell receptor beta chain was recorded in a study of T cells in Graves' hyperthyroidism and ophthalmopathy (dated by TCRdb to between 2018 and 2021). In the study overall: Peripheral blood samples were taken at the time of initial diagnosis, prior to any treatment. In roughly six Graves' hyperthyroidism patients, the study also compared T-cell repertoires from thyroid tissue with T-cell repertoires from blood. To identify TCR V-J signatures that set the groups apart, the researchers used a discovery cohort of 100 patients, made up of approximately 43 with Graves' ophthalmopathy and 57 with stable Graves' hyperthyroidism. Once sampling was done, hyperthyroidism patients were given methimazole at a starting dose of 30 mg daily, whereas ophthalmopathy patients were given high-dose intravenous methylprednisolone. The 100 discovery patients were divided at random into training and test sets in a 7:3 ratio. The paper reports TCR Vbeta CDR3 sequencing of some 140 peripheral blood samples: under 45 ophthalmopathy, about 75 hyperthyroidism and around 17 progressor patients. Prospective prediction of ophthalmopathy was tested in an independent validation cohort consisting of 18 hyperthyroidism patients and approximately 16 patients who later progressed to ophthalmopathy.

Broad study findings and their caveats: In validation, the model predicted progression to ophthalmopathy a median of about 6.8 months before onset, with approximately 70% sensitivity and roughly 79% specificity. Blood samples also contained most of the expanded thyroid clonotypes (frequency above 0.001), which suggests that blood repertoires may reflect thyroid immune responses. Sample size was not statistically predetermined, and investigators were not blinded to group allocation. In cross-validation, a model built on a 13 V-J signature told ophthalmopathy apart from stable hyperthyroidism with under 90% sensitivity and about 81% specificity, and in testing the same model reached 80%/75%.

Amplification of TCR beta CDR3 regions was carried out from RNA transcripts. The TCR CDR3 was subjected to a first round of RT-PCR using the HTBI primer set and the Qiagen OneStep RT-PCR kit. A second multiplex PCR round built the libraries, followed by size selection and purification. Libraries were sequenced paired-end with 100 bp reads on an Illumina HiSeq2000. The study's own analysis went as follows. SOAPnuke was used to process the raw data, with reads discarded if the reads contained adapters or uncalled bases, had a mean Phred below 15, or lacked an exact constant-primer or identifier match. High-quality paired reads were merged with COPE v1.2.5, and unique nucleotide sequences were defined as clonotypes. MiTCR v1.1 was used to align clonotypes to the IMGT TRBV, TRBD and TRBJ reference segments. The analysis included only V-J combinations with a frequency above 0.0001, which together covered 98% to 99.2% of the repertoires. A TCS score was defined as the ratio between F50 (clonal expansion) and ExV (chaos), using BLOSUM62-based TCRdist between CDR3 peptides within each V-J. Welch's t-statistics and random forest reduced fewer than 550 V-J features to about 13, which were used in a naive Bayes classifier (R e1071). The public reads were reprocessed in TCRdb via fastp at Q25 and MiXCR, keeping in-frame beta chains. Rows are unified per CDR3 protein, each entry keeping the most common DNA and genes. The V and J calls, along with clone size, are taken from TCRdb and not from the paper's own processing. Counted in this sample were about 350,000 distinct CDR3 sequences; about a sixth of them appeared once. The ten largest clones represent about 14% of the sample.

Moderately to severely active disease, a Clinical Activity Score of at least 3, a NOSPECS grade of at least 4, and a duration under 3 months were present in ophthalmopathy patients. Exclusion was applied to patients with uncontrolled infections, other autoimmune diseases, pregnancy or lactation. Diagnoses were based on clinical symptoms, serum thyroxine and TRAb, thyroid ultrasound and orbital computed tomography. PBMCs were separated from 8 to 10 ml of fresh peripheral blood using Ficoll-Paque density gradient centrifugation. Total RNA was extracted using Trizol reagent, and RNA quality was assessed on an Agilent 2100 Bioanalyzer. Its CDR3 holds 14 amino acids, cysteine through phenylalanine. Only the CDR3 portion is preserved as DNA: 42 bases, with reading frame beginning at the first base. V gives up 6 bases and J gives up 4 bases, and the segment between their germline ends measures 15 bases. From the germline V gene (reference sequence), CDR1 is MNHEY and CDR2 is SMNVEV.

In this sample, this clonotype turned up many times. Its specific antigen is unknown. No base-level quality is on record; no much larger clone is a single base apart. This chain is built from TRBV27 and TRBJ2-5; the D region possibly corresponds to TRBD2 (6 bases align). This sequence was found in a woman in her forties with Graves' ophthalmopathy. Sequenced input: blood. At the DNA level, the sequence is TGTGCCAGCAGCCCCCTAGGGACTTCAGAGACCCAGTACTTC. The translation is CASSPLGTSETQYF.